These 31 T cell receptor beta chains were sequenced from one sample in a study of blood T cell repertoires in COVID-19. Using immunoSEQ multiplex PCR, the repertoire was profiled, and TCRdb retains in-frame clones only, with some absent. The sample has about 260,000 clones, 80% to 90% seen once. Material: peripheral blood. Every receptor here comes from a middle-aged woman with acute or convalescent COVID-19.

The chain links TRBV30 to TRBJ2-2, with 11 bases identical to TRBD2. With V trimmed by 2 bases and J by 4 bases, 3 bases remained unmatched. Per the germline V gene, CDR1 is GTSNPN and CDR2 is SVGIG (reference sequence). This CDR3 region has 15 residues. The CDR3 sequence is CAWSTGLAGTGELFF. The CDR3 DNA follows: TGTGCCTGGAGTACTGGACTAGCGGGCACCGGGGAGCTGTTTTTT.

The chain carries TRBV19 and TRBJ1-2; 11 bases align to TRBD1. The CDR3 has 14 residues. Germline CDR1 and CDR2: LNHDA and SQIVND (reference sequence). The V segment lost 7 bases and the J segment 14 bases; nucleotides outside the gene matches: 15. CDR3 in amino acids: CASTQPRTGGAVTF. The CDR3 DNA reads TGTGCCAGTACCCAACCTAGGACAGGGGGCGCCGTAACCTTC.

V and J are TRBV4-1 and TRBJ1-1; D call uncertain. The germline V gene encodes CDR1 MGHRA and CDR2 YSYEKL. V was cut by 10 bases and J by 4 bases, with 13 bases left in between. The CDR3 is made up of 12 amino acids. In DNA form, the CDR3 reads TGCGCCACCTCGATGGGAGGCACTGAAGCTTTCTTT. This sequence encodes CATSMGGTEAFF.

The chain employs TRBV15 and TRBJ2-1; no clear D. The CDR3 totals 15 residues. The germline V gene has CDR1 LNHNV and CDR2 YYDKDF (reference sequence). Deletions cut 0 bases from V and 4 bases from J, with 10 bases between. The DNA of the CDR3 is TGTGCCACCAGCAGAGAGGTGGAACAGTACAATGAGCAGTTCTTC. It encodes CATSREVEQYNEQFF.

The CDR3 sequence: CASSYSRGGAYEQYV. The CDR3 coding sequence is TGTGCCAGCAGTTACTCCCGCGGGGGGGCCTACGAGCAGTACGTC. The V call is TRBV6-5, the J call TRBJ2-7; the match to TRBD2 covers 9 bases. V lost 0 bases and J lost 2; bases outside the gene matches: 2. Germline V lookup: CDR1 MNHEY, CDR2 SVGAGI. This CDR3 region has 15 residues.

V gene TRBV5-1 combines with J gene TRBJ1-2, with 7 bases fitting TRBD1. CDR3 length equals 14 residues. Germline values: CDR1 SGHRS, CDR2 YFSETQ. Unmatched junction bases numbered 5, after V lost 3 bases and J lost 3 bases. The CDR3 DNA sequence: TGCGCCAGCAGCTCTACAACAGGGGACTATGGCTACACCTTC. Protein product: CASSSTTGDYGYTF.

The chain employs TRBV5-6 and TRBJ1-6, with 12 bases identical to TRBD1. The CDR3 has 16 residues. V shed 4 bases and J 7 bases; nucleotides not matched to a gene: 6. CDR1 is SGHDT, CDR2 YYEEEE, per germline. The DNA for the CDR3 is TGTGCCAGCAGCGGGGGACAGGGGGCGAGGAATTCACCCCTCCACTTT. Amino acid sequence: CASSGGQGARNSPLHF.

The chain recombines TRBV2 with TRBJ1-2, with 10 bases identical to TRBD1. Germline CDR1 is SNHLY and CDR2 is FYNNEI. With 6 bases clipped from V and 0 bases from J, the junction kept 1 base outside the gene matches. This CDR3 contains 14 residues. This CDR3 is CASRDRGPNYGYTF. The CDR3 bases are TGTGCCAGCAGAGACAGGGGGCCTAACTATGGCTACACCTTC.

This chain joins TRBV5-1 and TRBJ1-1; no clear D gene. The ends were cut back, 0 bases at V and 3 bases at J, with 9 bases in the middle. The CDR3 is 14 amino acids. The germline CDR1 and CDR2 sequences are SGHRS and YFSETQ. The CDR3 is CASSLDGRDTEAFF. CDR3 bases: TGCGCCAGCAGCTTGGACGGGCGGGACACTGAAGCTTTCTTT.

V is TRBV19 and J is TRBJ1-2; 11 bases line up with TRBD1. This CDR3 has 16 amino acids. Germline CDR1 LNHDA, CDR2 SQIVND (reference sequence). V was clipped by 5 bases and J by 0 bases; unmatched bases: 5. In DNA form, the CDR3 reads TGTGCCAGTAGTCGGACAGGGGGCAAGGCTAACTATGGCTACACCTTC. Encoded protein: CASSRTGGKANYGYTF.

CDR3 in DNA: TGCGCCAGCAGCCCTCGGGGAGGGGTGAACGGCTACACCTTC. It encodes CASSPRGGVNGYTF. The rearrangement joins TRBV4-1 to TRBJ1-2, with D tentatively TRBD1 (5 bases). V lost 4 bases to trimming and J lost 8 bases, with 17 bases between them. The CDR3 sequence is 14 residues long. The V gene's germline CDR1 is MGHRA and CDR2 YSYEKL.

The chain is built from TRBV27 and TRBJ2-3; TRBD2 agrees at 11 bases. Germline V gene sequence: CDR1 MNHEY, CDR2 SMNVEV (reference sequence). V shed 9 bases, J shed 3 bases, and the junction held 2 bases outside the gene matches. CDR3 length: 13 residues. CDR3 DNA: TGTGCCAGTCTAGCGGGGGGAACAGATACGCAGTATTTT. Protein product: CASLAGGTDTQYF.

This chain uses TRBV10-3 with TRBJ2-3; TRBD2 aligns across 9 bases. The CDR3 totals 15 residues. Trimming cost V 6 bases and J 2 bases; bases outside gene matches: 6. Germline V gene lookup returns CDR1 ENHRY and CDR2 SYGVKD. The CDR3 loop is CAISRSGGPTDTQYF. In DNA, the CDR3 is TGTGCCATCAGCAGAAGCGGGGGGCCCACAGATACGCAGTATTTT.

The chain is built from TRBV6-5 and TRBJ1-3; 7 nucleotides align to TRBD1. V shed 6 bases and J 2 bases; nucleotides not matched to a gene: 7. Germline lookup yields CDR1 MNHEY and CDR2 SVGAGI. This CDR3 has 15 residues. The CDR3 loop reads CASRAAGTAGNTIYF. Written as DNA, the CDR3 is TGTGCCAGCAGAGCCGCTGGGACAGCTGGAAACACCATATATTTT.

The chain recombines TRBV10-3 with TRBJ1-1; 10 bases match TRBD1. This CDR3 has 16 amino acids. J gave up 2 bases and V 3 bases, and 6 bases lay outside the gene matches. Germline CDR1 and CDR2: ENHRY and SYGVKD. The DNA of the CDR3 is TGTGCCATCAGTGAAGCCCGGACAGGGGGAAACACTGAAGCTTTCTTT. Its translation is CAISEARTGGNTEAFF.

This chain links TRBV10-3 with TRBJ2-7, with 7 bases matching TRBD1. The germline gives CDR1 ENHRY, CDR2 SYGVKD. V shed 3 bases, J shed 1 base, and the junction held 3 bases outside the gene matches. The CDR3 totals 14 residues. CDR3 residues: CAISDVGQSYEQYV. For the CDR3, the DNA is TGTGCCATCAGTGACGTGGGACAGTCCTACGAGCAGTACGTC.

The chain recombines TRBV5-1 with TRBJ1-5; TRBD1 agrees at 12 bases. Germline V gives CDR1 SGHRS, CDR2 YFSETQ. This CDR3 spans 15 amino acids. The V segment lost 4 bases and the J segment 6 bases; nucleotides outside the gene matches: 5. The chain's CDR3 is CASSRGTGGRQPQHF. CDR3 in DNA: TGCGCCAGCAGCCGTGGGACAGGGGGCCGTCAGCCCCAGCATTTT.

The gene calls are TRBV11-2 and TRBJ2-5; D remains ambiguous. The germline V gene has CDR1 SGHAT and CDR2 FQNNGV. The V and J ends lost 3 bases and 5 bases respectively, with 7 bases between them. The CDR3 sequence is 12 residues long. CDR3 protein: CASSFGRETQYF. CDR3 DNA: TGTGCCAGCAGCTTCGGTCGGGAGACCCAGTACTTC.

The rearrangement links TRBV5-1 to TRBJ1-2; 10 bases line up with TRBD1. CDR3 size: 15 residues. J was trimmed by 4 bases and V by 3 bases; bases with no gene match: 6. Germline assignment: CDR1 SGHRS and CDR2 YFSETQ. In nucleotides, the CDR3 is TGCGCCAGCAGCTCCCGGACAGGGGGTGGCTATGGCTACACCTTC. Its protein is CASSSRTGGGYGYTF.

The chain's CDR3 is CASSEGRMNTEAFF. The CDR3 bases are TGTGCCAGCAGTGAGGGCCGAATGAACACTGAAGCTTTCTTT. This chain links TRBV6-1 with TRBJ1-1; D call uncertain. Trimming left V 3 bases short and J 0 bases short, with 8 bases between. This CDR3 has 14 residues. Per the germline V gene, CDR1 is MNHNS and CDR2 is SASEGT.

This clone came up a few times. This rearrangement joins TRBV7-2 to TRBJ2-3, with TRBD1 matching over 9 bases. The CDR3 extends over 15 amino acids. J lost 4 bases, V lost 5 bases, and 7 bases had no gene match. In germline, CDR1 is SGHTA, CDR2 FQGNSA. The CDR3 loop reads CASSHSRQGADTQYF. CDR3 sequence (DNA): TGTGCCAGCAGCCACTCCCGACAGGGGGCAGATACGCAGTATTTT.

The rearrangement joins TRBV6-6 to TRBJ1-1; 10 nucleotides align to TRBD1. The CDR3 contains 13 residues. The trim removed 5 bases at V and 6 bases at J, leaving 3 bases unmatched. From germline, CDR1 is MNHNY and CDR2 SVGAGI (reference sequence). This chain's CDR3 is CASSDRGLSEAFF. The CDR3 DNA reads as TGTGCCAGCAGTGACAGGGGGCTTTCTGAAGCTTTCTTT.

CDR3 in amino acids: CASSQEGNTEAFF. DNA for the CDR3: TGTGCCAGCAGCCAGGAGGGGAACACTGAAGCTTTCTTT. This chain connects TRBV5-6 to TRBJ1-1; D ambiguous. Looked up from germline, CDR1 is SGHDT and CDR2 is YYEEEE. The CDR3 is made up of 13 amino acids. V was clipped by 4 bases and J by 1 base, with 8 bases between them.

The rearrangement links TRBV19 to TRBJ2-3; perhaps TRBD2 as D (7 bases). Germline lookup yields CDR1 LNHDA and CDR2 SQIVND (reference sequence). CDR3 length: 15 amino acids. With 3 bases removed from V and 3 bases from J, the gap between germline ends came to 13 bases. The CDR3 protein is CASSMVAGATDTQYF. The CDR3 bases are TGTGCCAGTAGTATGGTCGCGGGGGCAACAGATACGCAGTATTTT. The complete variable domain, with remaining parts taken from reference TRBV19 and TRBJ2-3, reads DGGITQSPKYLFRKEGQNVTLSCEQNLNHDAMYWYRQDPGQGLRLIYYSQIVNDFQKGDIAEGYSVSREKKESFPLTVTSAQKNPTAFYLCASSMVAGATDTQYFGPGTRLTVL.

The V and J genes are TRBV5-1 and TRBJ1-2, with D perhaps TRBD1 (5 bases). Germline assignment: CDR1 SGHRS and CDR2 YFSETQ. Deletions cut 4 bases from V and 4 bases from J, with 17 bases between. The CDR3 sequence is 15 residues long. The CDR3 nucleotides read TGCGCCAGCAGCCCCGGAAAGGGGACTTTCTATGGCTACACCTTC. As protein: CASSPGKGTFYGYTF.

The J gene is TRBJ1-2, the V gene TRBV19, with 8 bases matching TRBD1. The germline V gene has CDR1 LNHDA and CDR2 SQIVND (reference sequence). After removal of 5 bases from V and 0 bases from J, the junction contained 5 bases not matched to a gene. This CDR3 is built from 15 residues. The CDR3, as DNA: TGTGCCAGTAGTCCAGGGGGCCATACTAACTATGGCTACACCTTC. Translating gives CASSPGGHTNYGYTF.

This clone occurred once. The chain combines TRBV5-1 with TRBJ1-2, with 7 nucleotides matching TRBD1. The CDR3 has 14 residues. The V and J ends lost 5 bases and 2 bases, in that order; junction bases with no gene match: 6. Germline CDR1 is SGHRS and CDR2 is YFSETQ. The DNA of the CDR3 is TGCGCCAGCAGGAGGGACAGTTCGAACTATGGCTACACCTTC. Its translation is CASRRDSSNYGYTF.

The chain recombines TRBV19 with TRBJ2-4, with D possibly TRBD1 on 6 matching bases. In germline, CDR1 is LNHDA, CDR2 SQIVND (reference sequence). This CDR3 region has 17 residues. V lost 2 bases and J 4 bases, leaving 18 bases between the germline ends. The CDR3 loop reads CASSISRDKDLKNIQYF. The CDR3 coding sequence is TGTGCCAGTAGTATATCCCGGGACAAGGACCTTAAAAACATTCAGTACTTC.

The rearrangement uses TRBV29-1 and TRBJ1-2; 9 bases line up with TRBD1. V was clipped by 6 bases and J by 2 bases; unmatched bases: 10. Germline CDR1 SQVTM, CDR2 ANQGSEA. The CDR3 sequence is 15 residues long. This chain's CDR3 is CSVSGTGGANYGYTF. CDR3 DNA sequence: TGCAGCGTGTCGGGTACAGGGGGCGCGAACTATGGCTACACCTTC. Combining the CDR3 with reference TRBV29-1 and TRBJ1-2 gives the whole variable domain SAVISQKPSRDICQRGTSLTIQCQVDSQVTMMFWYRQQPGQSLTLIATANQGSEATYESGFVIDKFPISRPNLTFSTLTVSNMSPEDSSIYLCSVSGTGGANYGYTFGSGTRLTVV.

The chain employs TRBV6-5 and TRBJ1-2, with D hard to call. Germline-derived CDR1 and CDR2 are MNHEY and SVGAGI. V lost 0 bases and J lost 7, with 12 bases in between. The CDR3 has 14 amino acids. The CDR3 DNA is TGTGCCAGCAGTTACTCTCGAGGGCTTTCTGGCTACACCTTC. The encoded protein is CASSYSRGLSGYTF.

The J gene is TRBJ1-1, the V gene TRBV5-1; D remains unclear. V was clipped by 2 bases and J by 0 bases, with 11 bases between them. The CDR3 is 15 residues long. Germline values: CDR1 SGHRS, CDR2 YFSETQ. CDR3 coding DNA: TGCGCCAGCAGCTTAGCGGGATACATGAACACTGAAGCTTTCTTT. This encodes CASSLAGYMNTEAFF. The whole variable domain, remainder taken from reference TRBV5-1 and TRBJ1-1, is KAGVTQTPRYLIKTRGQQVTLSCSPISGHRSVSWYQQTPGQGLQFLFEYFSETQRNKGNFPGRFSGRQFSNSRSEMNVSTLELGDSALYLCASSLAGYMNTEAFFGQGTRLTVV.